These T cell receptor beta chains were read from a single sample in a study of CD8+ T cells in alopecia areata. Profiled with immunoSEQ multiplex PCR; TCRdb holds only in-frame clones, not every one. The table shows about 270,000 clones, with 60% occurring only once. Sequencing used CD4+ T cells sorted from blood, obtained between weeks 51 and 52, from a patient treated with tofacitinib. The receptor set was obtained from a human donor with alopecia areata. The CDR3 runs from the conserved cysteine through the conserved F or W. The D gene is left open where the match is weak. Size is omitted from some rows. Given values are once, few, many or a class for expanded clones.

TRBD1	TRBV6-5	12	.	TRBJ2-1	TGTGCCAGCAGGGGGACACAGGGGGAGCAGTTCTTC	CASRGTQGEQFF
.	TRBV29-1	15	once	TRBJ1-2	TGCAGCGTTGATCCCGAGGGCGCCACTAACTATGGCTACACCTTC	CSVDPEGATNYGYTF
.	TRBV2	12	.	TRBJ2-3	TGTGCCAGCAGTGACTTAGGAGATACGCAGTATTTT	CASSDLGDTQYF
TRBD1	TRBV2	13	.	TRBJ2-4	TGTGCCACCCGGGACAGGGCAAAAAACATTCAGTACTTC	CATRDRAKNIQYF
TRBD1	TRBV29-1	14	.	TRBJ1-6	TGCAGCGTAAAGGACAGGGGGACTAATTCACCCCTCCACTTT	CSVKDRGTNSPLHF
.	TRBV30	14	.	TRBJ2-2	TGTGCCTGGAGTGTAGTCCATGACACCGGGGAGCTGTTTTTT	CAWSVVHDTGELFF
TRBD2	TRBV7-9	16	once	TRBJ2-7	TGTGCCAGCAGCCGGCAGGGACTAGCGGTCCCCTACGAGCAGTACTTC	CASSRQGLAVPYEQYF
TRBD2	TRBV7-9	15	few	TRBJ2-5	TGTGCCAGCAGCCGACTAGCGGGGGGACAAGAGACCCAGTACTTC	CASSRLAGGQETQYF
.	TRBV6-6	13	.	TRBJ1-1	TGTGCCAGCAGCCGGGGTTCCCGCACTGAAGCTTTCTTT	CASSRGSRTEAFF
.	TRBV5-1	14	once	TRBJ2-7	TGCGCCAGCAGCTTCAGTGGGGATCTCTACGAGCAGTACTTC	CASSFSGDLYEQYF
TRBD1	TRBV7-9	15	.	TRBJ1-2	TGTGCCAGCAGCCCATCCGGACAGGGACTCTATGGCTACACCTTC	CASSPSGQGLYGYTF
.	TRBV7-3	13	.	TRBJ1-1	TGTGCCAGCAGCTTAACTGGGTCCTCCGAAGCTTTCTTT	CASSLTGSSEAFF
.	TRBV6-1	15	few	TRBJ1-6	TGTGCCAGCAGCCCCCGGCAGGGGTACAATTCACCCCTCCACTTT	CASSPRQGYNSPLHF
TRBD1	TRBV6-6	12	once	TRBJ2-5	TGTGCCAGCAGGAACAGGGGCGAGACCCAGTACTTC	CASRNRGETQYF
.	TRBV29-1	18	few	TRBJ1-1	TGCAGCGTTGAAGTGGTACGACGAGGGCCCCGAAGAGGGACTGAAGCTTTCTTT	CSVEVVRRGPRRGTEAFF
TRBD1	TRBV29-1	14	.	TRBJ2-5	TGCAGCGTCGATGAGGGACAGGGGCTGGAGACCCAGTACTTC	CSVDEGQGLETQYF
TRBD1	TRBV4-1	15	.	TRBJ1-5	TGCGCCAGCAGCCAAGGGGACAGGAGCAATCAGCCCCAGCATTTT	CASSQGDRSNQPQHF
.	TRBV11-1	14	few	TRBJ2-2	TGTGCCAGCAGCTGGGACTCCTACACCGGGGAGCTGTTTTTT	CASSWDSYTGELFF
TRBD2	TRBV29-1	14	few	TRBJ2-5	TGCAGCGTTGTAGGTCTAGCGGGGGAAGAGACCCAGTACTTC	CSVVGLAGEETQYF
.	TRBV11-2	14	.	TRBJ2-7	TGTGCCAGCAGCTTTAAGGGAAATGGTTACGAGCAGTACTTC	CASSFKGNGYEQYF
TRBD1	TRBV7-9	15	.	TRBJ2-3	TGTGCCAGCAGCCTCTGGGCAGGGGGCGCGGATACGCAGTATTTT	CASSLWAGGADTQYF
TRBD1	TRBV30	13	.	TRBJ1-1	TGTGCCTCAAGCGGGACAGGGGACACTGAAGCTTTCTTT	CASSGTGDTEAFF
TRBD1	TRBV19	15	once	TRBJ2-7	TGTGCCAGTAGTACCCGGACAGGCGTCTACTACGAGCAGTACTTC	CASSTRTGVYYEQYF
.	TRBV5-1	13	few	TRBJ2-3	TGCGCCAGCAGCTTGGGGACTTCAGATACGCAGTATTTT	CASSLGTSDTQYF
.	TRBV30	14	.	TRBJ2-2	TGTGCCTGGAGCCTACAGGGTCGGGCCGGGGAGCTGTTTTTT	CAWSLQGRAGELFF
TRBD1	TRBV19	15	.	TRBJ1-5	TGTGCCAGTAGTCCAATGGGACAGGCTAATCAGCCCCAGCATTTT	CASSPMGQANQPQHF
.	TRBV4-3	15	few	TRBJ2-2	TGCGCCAGCAGCCAAGATTTGGTCGCCACCGGGGAGCTGTTTTTT	CASSQDLVATGELFF
.	TRBV27	15	few	TRBJ2-1	TGTGCCAGCAGGTTAGCGATCGCGGGGAACAATGAGCAGTTCTTC	CASRLAIAGNNEQFF
TRBD1	TRBV14	13	.	TRBJ2-7	TGTGCCAGCAGCCACGAAGGACAGGGTATGCAGTACTTC	CASSHEGQGMQYF
TRBD1	TRBV29-1	13	.	TRBJ2-3	TGCAGCGTTGACGGGACAGGCACAGATACGCAGTATTTT	CSVDGTGTDTQYF
.	TRBV11-2	15	.	TRBJ2-5	TGTGCCAGCAGCGCAAGGGGATGGCGGCAAGAGACCCAGTACTTC	CASSARGWRQETQYF
.	TRBV19	16	.	TRBJ2-7	TGTGCCAGTAGCAACCTCCTAGGGGGGGCGGTCTACGAGCAGTACTTC	CASSNLLGGAVYEQYF
.	TRBV7-3	16	few	TRBJ2-2	TGTGCCAGCAGCTTACTCGTTTCCCCGAACACCGGGGAGCTGTTTTTT	CASSLLVSPNTGELFF
.	TRBV30	13	.	TRBJ1-4	TGTGCCTGCGCGCCTGGACCTAATGAAAAACTGTTTTTT	CACAPGPNEKLFF
.	TRBV30	13	.	TRBJ2-3	TGTGCCTGGATGGGGGGCCCCCCAGATACGCAGTATTTT	CAWMGGPPDTQYF
TRBD1	TRBV30	14	.	TRBJ1-1	TGTGCCTGGATACCGGGACAGAAGAACACTGAAGCTTTCTTT	CAWIPGQKNTEAFF
.	TRBV30	11	.	TRBJ2-5	TGTGCCTGGAGTGATCGTGAGACCCAGTACTTC	CAWSDRETQYF
.	TRBV7-2	15	.	TRBJ2-7	TGTGCCAGCAGCTCCCGGGGGGACAGCGCCTACGAGCAGTACTTC	CASSSRGDSAYEQYF
.	TRBV6-5	14	few	TRBJ2-7	TGTGCCAGCAGTTACACTGGGACGGCCTACGAGCAGTACTTC	CASSYTGTAYEQYF
.	TRBV10-3	13	few	TRBJ1-2	TGTGCCATCAGTGACCCGAACCCCTCTGGCTACACCTTC	CAISDPNPSGYTF